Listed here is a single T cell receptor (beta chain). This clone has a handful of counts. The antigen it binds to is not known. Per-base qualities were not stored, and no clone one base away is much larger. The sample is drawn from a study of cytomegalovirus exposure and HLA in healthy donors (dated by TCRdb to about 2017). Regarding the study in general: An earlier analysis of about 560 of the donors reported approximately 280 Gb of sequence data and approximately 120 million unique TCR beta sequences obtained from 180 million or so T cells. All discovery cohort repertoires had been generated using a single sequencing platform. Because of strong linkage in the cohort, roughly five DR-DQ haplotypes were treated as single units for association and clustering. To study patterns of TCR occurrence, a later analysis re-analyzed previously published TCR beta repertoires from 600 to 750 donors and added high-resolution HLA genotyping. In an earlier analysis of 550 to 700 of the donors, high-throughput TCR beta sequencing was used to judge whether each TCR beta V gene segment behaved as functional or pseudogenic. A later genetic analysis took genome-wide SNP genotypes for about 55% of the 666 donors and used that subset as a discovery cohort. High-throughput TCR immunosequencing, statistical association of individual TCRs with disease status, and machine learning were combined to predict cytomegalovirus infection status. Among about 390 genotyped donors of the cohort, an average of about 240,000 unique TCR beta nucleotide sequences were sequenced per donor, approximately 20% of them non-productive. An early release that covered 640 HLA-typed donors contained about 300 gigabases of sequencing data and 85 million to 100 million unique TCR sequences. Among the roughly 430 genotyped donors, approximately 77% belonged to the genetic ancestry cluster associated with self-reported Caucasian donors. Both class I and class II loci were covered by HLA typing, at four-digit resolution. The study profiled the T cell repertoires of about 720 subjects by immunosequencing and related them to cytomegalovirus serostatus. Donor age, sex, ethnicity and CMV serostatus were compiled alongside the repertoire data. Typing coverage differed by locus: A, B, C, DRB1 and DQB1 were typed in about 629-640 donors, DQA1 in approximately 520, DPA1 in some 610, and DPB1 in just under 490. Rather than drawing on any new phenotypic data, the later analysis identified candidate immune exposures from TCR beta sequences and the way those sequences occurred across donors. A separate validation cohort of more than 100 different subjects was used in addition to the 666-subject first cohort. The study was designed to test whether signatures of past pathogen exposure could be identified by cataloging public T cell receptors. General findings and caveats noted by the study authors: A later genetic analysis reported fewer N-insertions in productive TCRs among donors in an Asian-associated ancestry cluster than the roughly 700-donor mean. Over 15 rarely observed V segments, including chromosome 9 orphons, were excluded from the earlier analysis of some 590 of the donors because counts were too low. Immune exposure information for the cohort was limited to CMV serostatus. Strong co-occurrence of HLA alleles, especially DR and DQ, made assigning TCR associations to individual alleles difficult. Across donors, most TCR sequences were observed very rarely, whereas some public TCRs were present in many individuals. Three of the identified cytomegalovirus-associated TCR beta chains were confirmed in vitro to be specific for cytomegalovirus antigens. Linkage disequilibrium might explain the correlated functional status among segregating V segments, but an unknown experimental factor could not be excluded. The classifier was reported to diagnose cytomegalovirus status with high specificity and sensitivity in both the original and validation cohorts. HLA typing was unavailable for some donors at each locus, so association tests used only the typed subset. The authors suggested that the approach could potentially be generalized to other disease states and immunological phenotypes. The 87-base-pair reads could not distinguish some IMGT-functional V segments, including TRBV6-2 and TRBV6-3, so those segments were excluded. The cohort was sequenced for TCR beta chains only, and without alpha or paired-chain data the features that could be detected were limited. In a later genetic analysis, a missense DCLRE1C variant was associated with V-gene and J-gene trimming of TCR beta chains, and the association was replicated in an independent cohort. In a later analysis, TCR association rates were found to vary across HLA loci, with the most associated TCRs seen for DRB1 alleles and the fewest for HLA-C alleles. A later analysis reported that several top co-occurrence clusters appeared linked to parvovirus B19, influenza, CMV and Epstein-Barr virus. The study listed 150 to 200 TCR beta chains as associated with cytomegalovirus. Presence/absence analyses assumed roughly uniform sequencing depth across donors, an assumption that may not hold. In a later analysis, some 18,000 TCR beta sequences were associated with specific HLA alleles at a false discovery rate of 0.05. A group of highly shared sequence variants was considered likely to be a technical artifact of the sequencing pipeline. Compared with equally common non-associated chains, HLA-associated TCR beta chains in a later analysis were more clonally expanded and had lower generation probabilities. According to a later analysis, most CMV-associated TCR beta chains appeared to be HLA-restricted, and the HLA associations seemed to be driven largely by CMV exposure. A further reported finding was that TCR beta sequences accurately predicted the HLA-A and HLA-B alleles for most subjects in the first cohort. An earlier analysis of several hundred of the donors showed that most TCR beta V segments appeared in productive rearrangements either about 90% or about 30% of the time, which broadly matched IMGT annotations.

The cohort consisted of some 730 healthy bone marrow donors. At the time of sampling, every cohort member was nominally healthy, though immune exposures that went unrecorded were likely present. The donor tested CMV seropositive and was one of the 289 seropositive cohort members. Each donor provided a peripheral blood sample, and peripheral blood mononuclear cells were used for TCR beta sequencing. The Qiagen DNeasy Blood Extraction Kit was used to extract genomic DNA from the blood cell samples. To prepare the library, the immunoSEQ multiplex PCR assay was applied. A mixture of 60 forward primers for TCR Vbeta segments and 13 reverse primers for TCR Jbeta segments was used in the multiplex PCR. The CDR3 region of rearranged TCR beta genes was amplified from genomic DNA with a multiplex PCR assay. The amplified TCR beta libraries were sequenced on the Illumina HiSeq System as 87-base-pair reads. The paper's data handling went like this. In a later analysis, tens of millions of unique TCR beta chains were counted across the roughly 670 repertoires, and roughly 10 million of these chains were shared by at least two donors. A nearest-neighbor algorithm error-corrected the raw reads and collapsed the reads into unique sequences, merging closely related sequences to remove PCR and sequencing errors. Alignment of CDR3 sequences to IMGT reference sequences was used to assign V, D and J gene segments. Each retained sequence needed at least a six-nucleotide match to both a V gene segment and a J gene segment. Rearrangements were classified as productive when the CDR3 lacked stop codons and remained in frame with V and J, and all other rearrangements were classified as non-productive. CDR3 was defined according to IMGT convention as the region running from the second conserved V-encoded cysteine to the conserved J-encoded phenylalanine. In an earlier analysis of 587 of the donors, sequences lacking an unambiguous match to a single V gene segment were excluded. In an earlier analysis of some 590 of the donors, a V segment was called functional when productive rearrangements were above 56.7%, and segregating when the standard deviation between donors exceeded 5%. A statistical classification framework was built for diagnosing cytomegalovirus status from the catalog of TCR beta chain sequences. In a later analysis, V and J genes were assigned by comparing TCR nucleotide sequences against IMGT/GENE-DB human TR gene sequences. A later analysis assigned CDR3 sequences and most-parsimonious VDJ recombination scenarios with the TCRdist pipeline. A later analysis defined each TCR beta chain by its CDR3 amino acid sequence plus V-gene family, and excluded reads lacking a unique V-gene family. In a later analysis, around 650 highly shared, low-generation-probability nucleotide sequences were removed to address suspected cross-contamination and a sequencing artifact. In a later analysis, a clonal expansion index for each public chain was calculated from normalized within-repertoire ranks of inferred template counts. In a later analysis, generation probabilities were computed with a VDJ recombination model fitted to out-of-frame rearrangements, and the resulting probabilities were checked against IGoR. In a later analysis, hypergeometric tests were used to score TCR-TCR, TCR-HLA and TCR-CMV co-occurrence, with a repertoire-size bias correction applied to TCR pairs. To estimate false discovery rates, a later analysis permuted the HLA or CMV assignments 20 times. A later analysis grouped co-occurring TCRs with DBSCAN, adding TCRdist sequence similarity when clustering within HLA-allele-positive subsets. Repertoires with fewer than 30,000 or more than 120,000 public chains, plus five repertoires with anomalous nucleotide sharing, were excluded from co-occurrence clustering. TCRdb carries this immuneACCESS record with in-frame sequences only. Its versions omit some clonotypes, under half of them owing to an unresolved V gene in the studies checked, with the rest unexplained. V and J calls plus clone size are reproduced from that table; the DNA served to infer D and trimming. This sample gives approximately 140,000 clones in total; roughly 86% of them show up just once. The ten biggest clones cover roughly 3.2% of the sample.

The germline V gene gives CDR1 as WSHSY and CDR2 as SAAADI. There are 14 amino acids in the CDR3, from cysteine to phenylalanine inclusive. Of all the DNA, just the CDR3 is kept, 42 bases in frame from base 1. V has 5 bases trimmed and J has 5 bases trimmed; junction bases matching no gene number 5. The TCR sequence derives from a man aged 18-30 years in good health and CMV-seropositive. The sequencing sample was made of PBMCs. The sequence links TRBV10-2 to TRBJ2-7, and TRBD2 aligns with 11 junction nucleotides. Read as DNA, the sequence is TGCGCCAGCAGTACTAGCGGGAGTTTCGACGAGCAGTACTTC. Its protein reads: CASSTSGSFDEQYF.